This is a list of T cell receptor beta chains from one sample in a study of liver allograft versus peripheral blood T cells. TCRdb called the reads again in MiXCR, with one record for every CDR3 protein. The sample has 2,000 to 3,000 distinct CDR3 sequences; about a fifth are singletons. These receptors all come from a human patient who had a liver transplant. Some of these T cells may belong to the graft donor. The CDR3 runs from the conserved cysteine through the conserved F or W. Size values are once, few and many counts, or a class for expanded clones, and some rows have none.

V	J	size	CDR3
TRBV30	TRBJ2-7	medium-sized	CAWRALPPNEQYF
TRBV6-6	TRBJ1-4	-	CASSSRTQGGGDNEKLFF
TRBV20-1	TRBJ2-1	-	CSAPQPPYNEQFF
TRBV7-9	TRBJ1-2	many	CASSLAGTATNYGYTF
TRBV6-1	TRBJ2-1	-	CASSDELAGGLYNEQFF
TRBV9	TRBJ2-2	medium-sized	CASSFRGDWELFF
TRBV6-5	TRBJ2-3	-	CASSPRLKGDTQYF
TRBV27	TRBJ1-2	few	CASRTGSYGYTF
TRBV27	TRBJ2-7	medium-sized	CASSGTGGYEQYF
TRBV6-2/TRBV6-3	TRBJ2-5	-	CASSSSGALKETQYF
TRBV28	TRBJ2-7	few	CASSPPRGGEYF
TRBV29-1	TRBJ1-2	medium-sized	CSVDRGVYGYTF
TRBV18	TRBJ1-5	medium-sized	CASSDEGTNQPQHF
TRBV7-9	TRBJ1-1	medium-sized	CASSLTRRDTEAFF